One and the same sample provided the 15 T cell receptor beta chains below, sequenced in a study of blood T cells in healthy people across ages. Alongside a J-beta primer mix, a sample-barcoded 5' primer served in a second PCR lasting about 6 to 11 cycles. TCRdb reanalysed the 5' RACE reads using MiXCR and keeps one entry per CDR3 protein. The repertoire has 800,000 or so distinct CDR3 sequences, 25% of them found once; the top ten carry roughly 3.8%. The sample was also linked to a second study, of T cells of mothers and their children.

Sequenced: blood. These receptors all stem from a boy aged 10-17 years in good health.

In this sample, this clonotype turned up once. The junction does not match germline at one end; this may be a read error. The chain couples TRBV7-9 to TRBJ1-1; D is ambiguous. There are 12 residues in the CDR3. Germline V gene data show CDR1 as SEHNR and CDR2 as FQNEAQ (reference sequence). CDR3 nucleotide sequence: TGTGCCGGCAGCTTATTGTCCAGTGAAGCTTTCTTT. Protein product: CAGSLLSSEAFF.

This clonotype was counted only a few times. The CDR3, as DNA: TGTGCCAGCAGGGGGGGACAGGCCGTCTGGGACTATGGCTACACCTTC. Its protein product is CASRGGQAVWDYGYTF. The chain joins TRBV7-9 to TRBJ1-2; 8 bases are shared with TRBD1. V dropped 6 bases and J dropped 3; count of bases not matched to a gene: 12. The CDR3 runs 16 residues. Germline V lookup: CDR1 SEHNR, CDR2 FQNEAQ (reference sequence).

The J gene is TRBJ2-5, the V gene TRBV12-3 or TRBV12-4; 10 positions match TRBD1. J was trimmed by 5 bases and V by 6 bases; bases with no gene match: 9. The CDR3 length is 15 residues. The CDR3 DNA follows: TGTGCCAGCAGCCTCTCGGGACAGGGGAAGGAGACCCAGTACTTC. Encoded protein: CASSLSGQGKETQYF.

This clonotype has a count of ten or more. The rearrangement joins TRBV20-1 to TRBJ2-3, with a weak D call TRBD2 (7 bases). Looked up from germline, CDR1 is DFQATT and CDR2 is SNEGSKA (reference sequence). The CDR3 is 15 amino acids. V was cut by 3 bases and J by 2 bases, with 15 bases left in between. This CDR3 is CSASRRGDYTDTQYF. The CDR3 DNA sequence: TGCAGTGCTAGTCGGAGGGGGGACTACACAGATACGCAGTATTTT.

This clonotype was recorded at least ten times. The chain uses TRBV11-2 and TRBJ2-3; D gene uncertain. Deletions cut 5 bases from V and 2 bases from J, with 5 bases between. CDR1 is SGHAT, CDR2 FQNNGV, per germline. CDR3 length equals 12 residues. CDR3 coding DNA: TGTGCCAGCAGCCCCCCCACAGATACGCAGTATTTT. It yields the protein CASSPPTDTQYF.

The genes are TRBV28 and TRBJ2-5; 10 bases map to TRBD2. V lost 4 bases and J lost 6; bases outside the gene matches: 5. The CDR3 contains 14 residues. The V gene's germline CDR1 is MDHEN and CDR2 SYDVKM. CDR3 in DNA: TGTGCCAGCAGTTCCGGTAGCGGGGGGCAGACCCAGTACTTC. This codes for CASSSGSGGQTQYF.

The chain recombines TRBV7-2 with TRBJ2-4; 8 bases are shared with TRBD1. This CDR3 has 14 amino acids. The V segment lost 3 bases and the J segment 9 bases; nucleotides outside the gene matches: 7. CDR1 SGHTA and CDR2 FQGNSA come from the germline V gene. The CDR3 loop reads CASSFEQGVSIQYF. DNA for the CDR3: TGTGCCAGCAGCTTCGAACAGGGGGTTAGCATTCAGTACTTC.

This clonotype was detected a few times. The V call is TRBV28, the J call TRBJ1-4; 7 bases align to TRBD1. Trimming cost V 6 bases and J 12 bases; bases outside gene matches: 16. The CDR3 is made up of 15 amino acids. CDR1 and CDR2 from the germline V gene are MDHEN and SYDVKM. The CDR3 reads CASSPLRGGHGQLFF. CDR3 nucleotide sequence: TGTGCCAGCAGCCCCCTCAGGGGGGGTCATGGGCAACTGTTTTTT.

The V and J genes are TRBV27 and TRBJ2-1; D possibly corresponds to TRBD2 (6 bases). Germline CDR1 and CDR2: MNHEY and SMNVEV (reference sequence). This CDR3 spans 15 amino acids. V was trimmed by 8 bases and J by 10 bases, leaving 24 bases between them. The chain's CDR3 is CASSALGGSGREQFF. CDR3 nucleotide sequence: TGTGCCAGCTCTGCCTTGGGGGGTAGCGGCCGCGAGCAGTTCTTC.

This chain links TRBV4-3 with TRBJ2-1; the match to TRBD2 covers 10 bases. The CDR3 length is 15 residues. Germline V gene lookup returns CDR1 LGHNA and CDR2 YSLEER. After removal of 0 bases from V and 6 bases from J, the junction contained 2 bases not matched to a gene. The CDR3 sequence is CASSQEPSGSNEQFF. The CDR3 nucleotides read TGCGCCAGCAGCCAAGAGCCTAGCGGGAGCAATGAGCAGTTCTTC.

This clonotype was seen only a few times. The CDR3: CSAPKRELSHEQYF. The CDR3, as DNA: TGCAGTGCCCCTAAGCGGGAGTTGTCCCACGAGCAGTACTTC. J is TRBJ2-5 and V is TRBV20-1, with 8 bases that match TRBD2. Matching the DNA end better, TRBJ2-7 makes the J call doubtful. Germline-derived CDR1 and CDR2 are DFQATT and SNEGSKA (reference sequence). The CDR3 consists of 14 residues.

This clonotype was detected ten times or more. The chain has TRBV7-2 and TRBJ2-5; 9 nucleotides match TRBD1. The CDR3 length is 18 residues. Per germline, CDR1 SGHTA and CDR2 FQGNSA. The V gene end was trimmed by 3 bases and the J gene end by 0 bases; junction bases not matched to a gene: 11. DNA for the CDR3: TGTGCCAGCAGCTTCGACAGGGGGTACTCAGATGACCAAGAGACCCAGTACTTC. It specifies CASSFDRGYSDDQETQYF.

The chain employs TRBV28 and TRBJ2-5; 10 bases are shared with TRBD1. Losses at the gene ends were 5 bases for V and 5 bases for J; bases not matched to a gene: 11. Germline V lookup: CDR1 MDHEN, CDR2 SYDVKM. CDR3 length equals 16 residues. CDR3 amino acids: CASSRPGQGLQETQYF. The CDR3, as DNA: TGTGCCAGCAGTCGCCCGGGACAGGGGCTTCAGGAGACCCAGTACTTC. The full variable domain, in which reference TRBV28 and TRBJ2-5 provide the parts outside the CDR3, is DVKVTQSSRYLVKRTGEKVFLECVQDMDHENMFWYRQDPGLGLRLIYFSYDVKMKEKGDIPEGYSVSREKKERFSLILESASTNQTSMYLCASSRPGQGLQETQYFGPGTRLLVL.

The rearrangement uses TRBV6-6 and TRBJ2-1; 8 nucleotides agree with TRBD2. V lost 7 bases, J lost 3 bases, and 8 bases stayed unmatched. Germline CDR1 reads MNHNY; CDR2 reads SVGAGI (reference sequence). There are 15 residues in the CDR3. This chain's CDR3 is CASTDPLAGYNEQFF. For the CDR3, the DNA is TGTGCCAGCACCGACCCCCTAGCGGGCTACAATGAGCAGTTCTTC.

The chain has TRBV5-6 and TRBJ2-1, with no clear D. Trimming left V 3 bases short and J 5 bases short, with 9 bases between. This CDR3 region has 13 residues. Germline V CDR1 and CDR2: SGHDT, YYEEEE. DNA for the CDR3: TGTGCCAGCAGCTGGGGTCGGAACAATGAGCAGTTCTTC. Translated, it gives CASSWGRNNEQFF.